A selection of T cell receptor beta chains follows, all from one sample in a study of blood T cell repertoires in COVID-19. The data were produced by immunoSEQ multiplex PCR, yet TCRdb's version contains in-frame clones alone and is incomplete. The repertoire holds 65,000 to 85,000 clones, with about nine tenths as singletons. The specimen was peripheral blood. The receptors here all came from a human donor in a cohort sampled during active COVID-19. The CDR3 runs from the conserved cysteine through the conserved F or W.

V: TRBV6-1
J: TRBJ1-3
CDR3: CASSDRRDRSGNTIYF

V: TRBV19
J: TRBJ1-1
CDR3: CASSLARGKNTEAFF

V: TRBV19
J: TRBJ2-5
CDR3: CASSTTLAGGRKTQYF

V: TRBV19
J: TRBJ1-2
CDR3: CASSPESGTGAGYTF

V: TRBV28
J: TRBJ2-3
CDR3: CASSISGQGKDTQYF

V: TRBV27
J: TRBJ1-2
CDR3: CASSYLEDGYTF

V: TRBV5-5
J: TRBJ2-7
CDR3: CASSFQAGYEQYF

V: TRBV3-1/TRBV3-2
J: TRBJ1-2
CDR3: CASSQRRQPSYGYTF

V: TRBV11-3
J: TRBJ2-3
CDR3: CASAVGVGLAEGGTDTQYF

V: TRBV5-6
J: TRBJ2-1
CDR3: CASSSQGVSYNEQFF

V: TRBV19
J: TRBJ1-5
CDR3: CASSPRTGLGWGNQPQHF

V: TRBV9
J: TRBJ1-6
CDR3: CASSVRLGGRGDNSPLHF

V: TRBV6-5
J: TRBJ1-3
CDR3: CASAVSGNTIYF

V: TRBV6-7
J: TRBJ2-5
CDR3: CASSYVSSGGQETQYF

V: TRBV7-2
J: TRBJ1-2
CDR3: CASSNRQGLGYTF

V: TRBV4-2
J: TRBJ1-3
CDR3: CASSESDRSMSGNTIYF

V: TRBV6-5
J: TRBJ2-7
CDR3: CASSQGHEQYF

V: TRBV7-9
J: TRBJ2-3
CDR3: CASSFGLSTDTQYF

V: TRBV6-6
J: TRBJ2-3
CDR3: CASSYQATSGGLTQYF

V: TRBV28
J: TRBJ2-7
CDR3: CASSSQAGVGSYEQYF

V: TRBV5-1
J: TRBJ1-1
CDR3: CASSLAIGGGRGSNTEAFF

V: TRBV27
J: TRBJ1-1
CDR3: CASSELGALEAFF

V: TRBV30
J: TRBJ1-6
CDR3: CAATSLRGYNSPLHF

V: TRBV9
J: TRBJ1-6
CDR3: CASSAENRGREPLHF

V: TRBV19
J: TRBJ1-6
CDR3: CASSIGQVVDSPLHF

V: TRBV24-1
J: TRBJ2-5
CDR3: CATSAAWGPGETQYF

V: TRBV4-3
J: TRBJ2-1
CDR3: CASSQGGEQFF

V: TRBV27
J: TRBJ1-1
CDR3: CASSLYISNTEAFF

V: TRBV5-6
J: TRBJ2-3
CDR3: CASSAMPWRTTDTQYF

V: TRBV18
J: TRBJ1-5
CDR3: CASSPQGSSNQPQHF

V: TRBV19
J: TRBJ1-5
CDR3: CASSGQANQPQHF

V: TRBV2
J: TRBJ1-1
CDR3: CASTGQKNTEAFF

V: TRBV19
J: TRBJ2-3
CDR3: CASSILGVSTDTQYF

V: TRBV5-1
J: TRBJ2-7
CDR3: CASSSLGHLQRAYEQYF

V: TRBV7-8
J: TRBJ2-5
CDR3: CASSLATSGAQETQYF

V: TRBV6-5
J: TRBJ2-7
CDR3: CASSYVWGGYEQYF

V: TRBV6-5
J: TRBJ1-6
CDR3: CASSSSGRANSPLHF

V: TRBV7-9
J: TRBJ1-2
CDR3: CASSHTGIGYTF

V: TRBV11-2
J: TRBJ2-3
CDR3: CASSLDFTSVPSGTDTQYF

V: TRBV5-1
J: TRBJ1-2
CDR3: CASSFLQETNYGYTF

V: TRBV27
J: TRBJ2-1
CDR3: CASRSTRLDYNEQFF

V: TRBV11-2
J: TRBJ1-2
CDR3: CASSLGQTYGYTF

V: TRBV3-1/TRBV3-2
J: TRBJ1-6
CDR3: CASGPGTENSPLHF

V: TRBV12-3/TRBV12-4
J: TRBJ2-3
CDR3: CASSIRGTDTQYF

V: TRBV25-1
J: TRBJ2-1
CDR3: CASSEYRNADEQFF

V: TRBV20-1
J: TRBJ2-1
CDR3: CSASTLAGEYNEQFF

V: TRBV5-1
J: TRBJ1-2
CDR3: CASSQTTGIANYGYTF

V: TRBV2
J: TRBJ1-5
CDR3: CASRGASDGAIQPQHF

V: TRBV5-1
J: TRBJ2-5
CDR3: CASSTASGGQETQYF